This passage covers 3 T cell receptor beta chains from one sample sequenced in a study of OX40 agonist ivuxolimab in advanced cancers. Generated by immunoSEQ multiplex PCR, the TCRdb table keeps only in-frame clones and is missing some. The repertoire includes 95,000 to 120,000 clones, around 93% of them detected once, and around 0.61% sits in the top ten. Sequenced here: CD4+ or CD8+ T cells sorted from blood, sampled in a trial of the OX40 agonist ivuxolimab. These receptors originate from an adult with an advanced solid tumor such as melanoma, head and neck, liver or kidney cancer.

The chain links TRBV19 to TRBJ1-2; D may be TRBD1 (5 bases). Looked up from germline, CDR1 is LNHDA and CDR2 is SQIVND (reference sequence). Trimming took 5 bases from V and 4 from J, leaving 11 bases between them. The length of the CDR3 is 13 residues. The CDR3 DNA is TGTGCCAGTAGTCCGACAGTATCCTATGGCTACACCTTC. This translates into CASSPTVSYGYTF.

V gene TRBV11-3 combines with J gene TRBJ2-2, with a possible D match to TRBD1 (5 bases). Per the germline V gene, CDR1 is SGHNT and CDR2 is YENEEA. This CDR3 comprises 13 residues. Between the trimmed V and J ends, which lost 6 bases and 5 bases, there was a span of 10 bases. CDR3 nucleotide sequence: TGTGCCAGCAGACCTCAGGGTACCGGGGAGCTGTTTTTT. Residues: CASRPQGTGELFF.

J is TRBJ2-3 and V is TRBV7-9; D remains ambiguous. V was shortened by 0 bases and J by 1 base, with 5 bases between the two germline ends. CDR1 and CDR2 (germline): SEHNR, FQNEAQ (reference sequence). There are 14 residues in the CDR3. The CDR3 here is CASSLAHGTDTQYF. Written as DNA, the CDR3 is TGTGCCAGCAGCTTAGCGCATGGCACAGATACGCAGTATTTT. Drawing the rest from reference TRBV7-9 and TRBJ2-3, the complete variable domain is DTGVSQNPRHKITKRGQNVTFRCDPISEHNRLYWYRQTLGQGPEFLTYFQNEAQLEKSRLLSDRFSAERPKGSFSTLEIQRTEQGDSAMYLCASSLAHGTDTQYFGPGTRLTVL.